At least ten counts were recorded for the clone carrying this T cell receptor (beta chain). Its cognate antigen is unknown. The TCR beta profiling, which covered VDJ combination and CDR3 sequence, was carried out using genomic DNA as the template. One entry per CDR3 protein results from TCRdb running MiXCR on the reads. The profile shows 190,000 or so distinct CDR3 sequences, over 40% of them singletons. The sample belongs to a study of CD8+CD57+ T cells in acquired aplastic anemia. Study-level results: The CD8+ Simpson's diversity of patients and controls was not significantly different.

The V gene's germline CDR1 is DFQATT and CDR2 SNEGSKA (reference sequence). This CDR3 is built from 15 residues. Trimming took 6 bases from V and 4 from J; bases not matched to a gene: 7. Patients included in sequencing had previously demonstrated CD8+CD57+ cell expansion by flow cytometry. Each patient gave a blood sample that was collected before any therapy had been received. This receptor was identified in a human donor with aplastic anemia. Source material: sorted CD4+, CD8+, or CD8+CD57+ T cells (not recorded which) from PBMCs. The V gene is TRBV20-1, the J gene TRBJ2-2; 11 positions agree with TRBD2. The CDR3 here is CSALPGTSGTGELFF. DNA of the CDR3: TGCAGTGCCCTGCCCGGGACTAGCGGCACCGGGGAGCTGTTTTTT.